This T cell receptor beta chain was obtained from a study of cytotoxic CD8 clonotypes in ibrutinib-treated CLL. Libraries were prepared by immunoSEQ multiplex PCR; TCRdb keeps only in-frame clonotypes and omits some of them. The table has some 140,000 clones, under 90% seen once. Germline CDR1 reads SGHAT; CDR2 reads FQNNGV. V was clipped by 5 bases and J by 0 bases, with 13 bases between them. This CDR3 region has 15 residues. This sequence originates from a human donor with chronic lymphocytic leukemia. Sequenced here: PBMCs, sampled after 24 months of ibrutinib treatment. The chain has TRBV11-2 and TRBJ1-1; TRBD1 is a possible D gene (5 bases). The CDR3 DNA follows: TGTGCCAGCAGCCCAATCCGGACACTGAACACTGAAGCTTTCTTT. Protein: CASSPIRTLNTEAFF.